A selection of T cell receptor beta chains follows, all from one sample in a study of T-cell memory formation after mild COVID-19. From the 5' RACE reads, TCRdb called clonotypes with MiXCR, one entry per CDR3 protein. The sample consists of approximately 180,000 distinct CDR3 sequences, around 16% of them appearing once. Source material: PBMCs or a T cell subset sorted from them (not recorded which). The receptor source for this set is an adult woman who had mild COVID-19 (a few samples of this study predate the infection). Cell type and time point are not known. Each CDR3 is given with its conserved first and last residue. A row's size may be missing; if present it is once, few, many or a size class.

size: -; J: TRBJ1-2; V: TRBV29-1; CDR3: CSVDGTGNYGYTF
size: -; J: TRBJ2-7; V: TRBV12-3/TRBV12-4; CDR3: CASSMGQPVWEYF
size: -; J: TRBJ2-5; V: TRBV25-1; CDR3: CASSAAGQVETQYF
size: many; J: TRBJ2-2; V: TRBV30; CDR3: CAWNRLTYTGELFF
size: many; J: TRBJ2-3; V: TRBV5-1; CDR3: CASSLASGGQGNRYTQYF
size: -; J: TRBJ1-2; V: TRBV7-2; CDR3: CASSLGPYPGYGYTF
size: -; J: TRBJ2-7; V: TRBV18; CDR3: CASSPTQGALGYEQYF
size: -; J: TRBJ2-7; V: TRBV6-2/TRBV6-3; CDR3: CASREGGSATYEQYF
size: few; J: TRBJ2-7; V: TRBV14; CDR3: CASSRGVSYEQYF
size: -; J: TRBJ1-1; V: TRBV11-3; CDR3: CASSLGGTGGTEAFF
size: few; J: TRBJ2-3; V: TRBV9; CDR3: CASSARGTSGRSTDTQYF
size: -; J: TRBJ2-6; V: TRBV7-2; CDR3: CASSPNTGSGANVLTF
size: few; J: TRBJ1-1; V: TRBV12-3/TRBV12-4; CDR3: CASSSISNTEAFF
size: few; J: TRBJ2-6; V: TRBV9; CDR3: CASSAGTGPGANVLTF
size: few; J: TRBJ2-5; V: TRBV18; CDR3: CASSPKDTKGGTQYF
size: -; J: TRBJ2-7; V: TRBV11-2; CDR3: CASSLQAYEQYF
size: many; J: TRBJ2-3; V: TRBV7-2; CDR3: CASSFRLAGTDTQYF
size: -; J: TRBJ1-1; V: TRBV7-2; CDR3: CASSLATVWVPTEAFF
size: many; J: TRBJ2-2; V: TRBV12-3/TRBV12-4; CDR3: CASRGGQGATGELFF
size: -; J: TRBJ2-1; V: TRBV18; CDR3: CASSPQLNNEQFF
size: few; J: TRBJ2-5; V: TRBV7-2; CDR3: CASSFRRYQETQYF
size: many; J: TRBJ2-7; V: TRBV20-1; CDR3: CSATMPGLETEQYF
size: -; J: TRBJ1-2; V: TRBV29-1; CDR3: CSVDNGYTF
size: few; J: TRBJ2-3; V: TRBV5-1; CDR3: CASSGLAGEDTQYF
size: few; J: TRBJ1-2; V: TRBV5-1; CDR3: CASSSAGQGNYGYTF
size: few; J: TRBJ2-2; V: TRBV24-1; CDR3: CATRETSNTGELFF
size: -; J: TRBJ2-1; V: TRBV24-1; CDR3: CATSDLGQGNSNEQFF
size: -; J: TRBJ2-7; V: TRBV24-1; CDR3: CATSDGRPPYEQYF
size: -; J: TRBJ2-2; V: TRBV6-5; CDR3: CASSYVSGRVTGELFF
size: few; J: TRBJ2-7; V: TRBV6-2/TRBV6-3; CDR3: CASSYGHRYEQYF
size: few; J: TRBJ2-7; V: TRBV6-5; CDR3: CASRDPGLAGAYF
size: few; J: TRBJ1-4; V: TRBV12-3/TRBV12-4; CDR3: CASRRDGEKLFF
size: -; J: TRBJ2-3; V: TRBV2; CDR3: CASSVTNTDTQYF
size: -; J: TRBJ1-2; V: TRBV12-3/TRBV12-4; CDR3: CASSLGTRGGYTF
size: few; J: TRBJ1-2; V: TRBV12-3/TRBV12-4; CDR3: CASSNRGQREGNYGYTF
size: many; J: TRBJ2-2; V: TRBV5-1; CDR3: CASIREPPNTGELFF
size: once; J: TRBJ1-6; V: TRBV4-1; CDR3: CASSNTGSPYSPLHF
size: few; J: TRBJ2-3; V: TRBV29-1; CDR3: CSVEIPVADTQYF
size: few; J: TRBJ1-4; V: TRBV12-3/TRBV12-4; CDR3: CASTLDRGNEKLFF
size: -; J: TRBJ2-5; V: TRBV7-7; CDR3: CASSLGLGETQYF
size: -; J: TRBJ2-1; V: TRBV20-1; CDR3: CSAHSGDSYNEQFF
size: few; J: TRBJ2-7; V: TRBV2; CDR3: CASSGPGREQYF
size: -; J: TRBJ2-5; V: TRBV3-1; CDR3: CASSQEIAGAWETQYF
size: -; J: TRBJ2-7; V: TRBV5-1; CDR3: CASSPGTSAKSSYEQYF
size: many; J: TRBJ2-3; V: TRBV18; CDR3: CASSPTPTLAGQTDTQYF